This TCR gamma chain was retrieved from a study of gamma-delta T cells after stem cell transplantation (TCRdb year 2016). Judged by its sample share, this clone qualifies as large (0.1 to 1%). This receptor's antigen is unknown. No base quality information exists; no much larger clone differs at one position. The library was made by RT-PCR. The data were produced on an Illumina MiSeq. Clone calls in TCRdb were regenerated from the public reads with CATT, after which identical DNA sequences shared one row. The sample table records 1,000 to 1,200 gamma-chain clones; roughly 28% of these occur just once. The ten largest clones take up 35% to 50% of the sample. The receptor comes from a human donor. It is not recorded whose cells these are; they may come from a transplant donor. Sequenced input: gamma-delta T cells.

For the CDR3, the sequence is CALWEGPHKKLF. The nucleotide sequence is given as TGTGCCTTGTGGGAGGGCCCTCATAAGAAACTCTTT. Recombination joined TRGV9 with TRGJ1 or TRGJ2. TCRdb carries no J gene annotation; the J gene was assigned here by matching the DNA with germline. The germline V gene encodes CDR1 GITISATS and CDR2 ISYDGTV (reference sequence). The CDR3 measures 12 amino acids from cysteine to phenylalanine. Only the CDR3 region is kept as DNA, spanning 36 bases read in frame from base 1. Germline trimming: 2 bases from V, 8 bases from J; junction bases outside gene matches: 6.